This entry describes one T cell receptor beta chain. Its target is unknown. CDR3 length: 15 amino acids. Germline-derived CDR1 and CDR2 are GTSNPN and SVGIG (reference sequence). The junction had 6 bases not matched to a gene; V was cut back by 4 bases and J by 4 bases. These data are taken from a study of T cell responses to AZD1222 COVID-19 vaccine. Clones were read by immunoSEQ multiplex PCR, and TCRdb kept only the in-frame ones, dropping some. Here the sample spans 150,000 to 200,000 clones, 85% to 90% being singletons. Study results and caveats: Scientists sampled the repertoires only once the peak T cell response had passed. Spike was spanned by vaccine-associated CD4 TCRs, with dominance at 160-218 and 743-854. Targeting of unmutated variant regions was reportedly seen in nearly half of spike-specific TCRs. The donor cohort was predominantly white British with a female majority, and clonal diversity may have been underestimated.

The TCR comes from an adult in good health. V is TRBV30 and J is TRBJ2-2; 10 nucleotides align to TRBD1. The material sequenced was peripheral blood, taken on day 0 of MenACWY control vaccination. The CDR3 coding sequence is TGTGCCTGGATAGGGGGGACAGGGGTCACCGGGGAGCTGTTTTTT. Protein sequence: CAWIGGTGVTGELFF.